This TCR beta chain comes out of a study of blood T cell repertoires in COVID-19. Per the original data handling: Quantification of nucleated cells was approximated via reference gene primer amplification. Clones were sequenced by immunoSEQ multiplex PCR, and TCRdb holds only the in-frame ones, with some missing. V and J calls and clone size are given by that table; D and trimming were obtained from the DNA. The sample lists hundreds of thousands of clones; 85% were seen once. Trimming removed 4 bases at V and 0 bases at J, with 16 bases between. The CDR3 runs to 16 residues. Germline V gene lookup returns CDR1 SGDLS and CDR2 YYNGEE.

This sequence joins TRBV9 and TRBJ1-1; D gene uncertain. This TCR came from a young woman with acute or convalescent COVID-19. The sequenced material came from peripheral blood. CDR3 loop: CASSRQSFTVNTEAFF. CDR3 coding DNA: TGTGCCAGCAGCAGACAAAGTTTTACAGTGAACACTGAAGCTTTCTTT.